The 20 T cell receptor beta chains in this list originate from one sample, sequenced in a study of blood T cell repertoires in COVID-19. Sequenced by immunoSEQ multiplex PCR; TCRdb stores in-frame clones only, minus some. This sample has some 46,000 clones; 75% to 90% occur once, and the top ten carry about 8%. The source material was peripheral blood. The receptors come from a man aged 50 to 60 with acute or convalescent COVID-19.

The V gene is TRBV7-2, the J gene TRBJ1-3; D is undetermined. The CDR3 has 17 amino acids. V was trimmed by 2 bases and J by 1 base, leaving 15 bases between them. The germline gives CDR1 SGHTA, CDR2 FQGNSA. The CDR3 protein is CASSLQVGGFSGNTIYF. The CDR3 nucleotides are TGTGCCAGCAGCTTACAAGTGGGCGGGTTTTCTGGAAACACCATATATTTT.

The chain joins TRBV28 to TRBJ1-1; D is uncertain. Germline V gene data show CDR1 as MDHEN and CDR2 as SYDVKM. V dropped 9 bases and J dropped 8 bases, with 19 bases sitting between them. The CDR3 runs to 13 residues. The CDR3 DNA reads TGTGCCAGTCTAGTGGCGAGTCGGCTGGAAGCTTTCTTT. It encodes CASLVASRLEAFF.

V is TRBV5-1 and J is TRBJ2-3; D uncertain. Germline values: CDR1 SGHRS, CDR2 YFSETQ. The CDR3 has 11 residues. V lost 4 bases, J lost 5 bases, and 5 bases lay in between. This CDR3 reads CASSAKDTQYF. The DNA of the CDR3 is TGCGCCAGCAGCGCTAAAGATACGCAGTATTTT.

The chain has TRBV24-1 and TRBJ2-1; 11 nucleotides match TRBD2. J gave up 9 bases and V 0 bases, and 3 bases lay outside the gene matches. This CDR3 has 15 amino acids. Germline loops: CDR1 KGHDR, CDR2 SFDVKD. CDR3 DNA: TGTGCCACCAGTGATTTGAGGCTAGCGGGAGGTGAGCAGTTCTTC. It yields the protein CATSDLRLAGGEQFF.

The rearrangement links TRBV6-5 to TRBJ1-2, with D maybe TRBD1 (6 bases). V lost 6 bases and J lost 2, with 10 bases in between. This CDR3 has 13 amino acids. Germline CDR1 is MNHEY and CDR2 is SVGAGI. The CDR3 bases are TGTGCCAGCAGACGACAGGTGAACTATGGCTACACCTTC. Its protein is CASRRQVNYGYTF.

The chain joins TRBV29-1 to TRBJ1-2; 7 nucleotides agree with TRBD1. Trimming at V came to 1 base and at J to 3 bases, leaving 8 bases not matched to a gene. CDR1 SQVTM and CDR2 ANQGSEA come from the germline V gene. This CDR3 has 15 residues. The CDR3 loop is CSVEGKGASDYGYTF. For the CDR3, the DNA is TGCAGCGTTGAAGGGAAGGGGGCGTCGGACTATGGCTACACCTTC.

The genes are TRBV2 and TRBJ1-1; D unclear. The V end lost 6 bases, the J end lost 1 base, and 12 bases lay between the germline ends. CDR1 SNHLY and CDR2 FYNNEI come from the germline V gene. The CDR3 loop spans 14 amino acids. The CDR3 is CASRPSGENTEAFF. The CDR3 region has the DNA TGTGCCAGCAGGCCGAGCGGGGAGAACACTGAAGCTTTCTTT.

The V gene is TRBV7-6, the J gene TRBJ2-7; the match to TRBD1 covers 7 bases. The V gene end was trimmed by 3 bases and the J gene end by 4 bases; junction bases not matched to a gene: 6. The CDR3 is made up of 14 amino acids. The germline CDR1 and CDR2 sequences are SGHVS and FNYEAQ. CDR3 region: CASSLGPQGYEQYF. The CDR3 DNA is TGTGCCAGCAGCTTGGGACCACAGGGGTACGAGCAGTACTTC.

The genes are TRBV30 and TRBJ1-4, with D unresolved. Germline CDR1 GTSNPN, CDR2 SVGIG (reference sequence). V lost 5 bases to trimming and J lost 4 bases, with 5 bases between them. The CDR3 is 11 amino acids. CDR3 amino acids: CAWGRNEKLFF. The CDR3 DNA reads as TGTGCCTGGGGCCGTAATGAAAAACTGTTTTTT. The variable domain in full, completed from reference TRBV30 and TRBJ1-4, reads SQTIHQWPATLVQPVGSPLSLECTVEGTSNPNLYWYRQAAGRGLQLLFYSVGIGQISSEVPQNLSASRPQDRQFILSSKKLLLSDSGFYLCAWGRNEKLFFGSGTQLSVL.

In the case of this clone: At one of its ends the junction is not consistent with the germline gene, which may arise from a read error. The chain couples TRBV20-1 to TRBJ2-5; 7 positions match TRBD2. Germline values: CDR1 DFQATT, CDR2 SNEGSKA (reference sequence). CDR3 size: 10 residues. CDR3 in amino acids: CSATNPGLHF. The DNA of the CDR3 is TGCAGTGCCACCAACCCGGGACTACACTTC.

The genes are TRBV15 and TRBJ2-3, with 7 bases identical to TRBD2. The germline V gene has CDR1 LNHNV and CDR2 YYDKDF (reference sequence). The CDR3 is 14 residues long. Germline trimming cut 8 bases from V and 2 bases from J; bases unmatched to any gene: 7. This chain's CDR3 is CATASGLITDTQYF. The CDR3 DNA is TGTGCCACCGCTAGCGGCCTTATCACAGATACGCAGTATTTT.

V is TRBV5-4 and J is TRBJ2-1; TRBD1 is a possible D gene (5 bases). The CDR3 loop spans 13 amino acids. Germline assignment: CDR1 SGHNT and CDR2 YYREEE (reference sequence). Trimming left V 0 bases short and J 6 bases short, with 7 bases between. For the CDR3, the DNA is TGTGCCAGCAGCTTGGCAGGGCCCAATGAGCAGTTCTTC. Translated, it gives CASSLAGPNEQFF.

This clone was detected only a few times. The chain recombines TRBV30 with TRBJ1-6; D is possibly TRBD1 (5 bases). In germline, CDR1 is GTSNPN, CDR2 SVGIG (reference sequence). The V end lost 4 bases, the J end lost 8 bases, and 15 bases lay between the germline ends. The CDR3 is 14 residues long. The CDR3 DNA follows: TGTGCCTGGAATTGGGGCACCCCCGATTCACCCCTCCACTTT. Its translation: CAWNWGTPDSPLHF.

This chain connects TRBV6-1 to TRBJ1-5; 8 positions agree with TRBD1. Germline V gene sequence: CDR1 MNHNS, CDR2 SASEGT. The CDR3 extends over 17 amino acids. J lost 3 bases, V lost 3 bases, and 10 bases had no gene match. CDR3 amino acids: CASSDPLRDRNNQPQHF. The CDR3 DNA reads TGTGCCAGCAGTGACCCGCTCCGGGACAGGAACAATCAGCCCCAGCATTTT.

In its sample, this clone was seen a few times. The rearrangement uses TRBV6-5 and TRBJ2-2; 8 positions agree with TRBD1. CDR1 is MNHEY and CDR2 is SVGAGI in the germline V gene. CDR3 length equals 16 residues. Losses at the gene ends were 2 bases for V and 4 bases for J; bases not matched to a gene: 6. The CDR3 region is CASSYLGQVSTGELFF. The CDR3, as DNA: TGTGCCAGCAGTTACCTGGGACAGGTCAGCACCGGGGAGCTGTTTTTT.

CDR3 sequence: CASSSTGTGRNNEQFF. The CDR3 DNA is TGTGCCAGCAGCTCCACCGGGACAGGGCGAAACAATGAGCAGTTCTTC. The chain combines TRBV28 with TRBJ2-1; the match to TRBD1 covers 9 bases. Germline V gene lookup returns CDR1 MDHEN and CDR2 SYDVKM. The ends lost 6 bases at V and 5 bases at J; junction bases unmatched: 11. CDR3 length equals 16 residues.

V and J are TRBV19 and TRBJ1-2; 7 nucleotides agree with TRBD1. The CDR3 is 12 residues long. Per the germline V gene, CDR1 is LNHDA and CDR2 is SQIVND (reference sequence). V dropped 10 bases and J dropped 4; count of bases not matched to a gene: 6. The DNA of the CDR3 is TGTGCCACTCAACAGGGGATCTATGGCTACACCTTC. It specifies CATQQGIYGYTF.

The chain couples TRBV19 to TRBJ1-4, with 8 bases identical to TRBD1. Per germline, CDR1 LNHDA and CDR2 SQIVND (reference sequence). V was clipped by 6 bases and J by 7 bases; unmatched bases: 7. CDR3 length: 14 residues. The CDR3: CASRSTGEGEKLFF. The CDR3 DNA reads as TGTGCCAGTAGATCGACAGGGGAGGGTGAAAAACTGTTTTTT.

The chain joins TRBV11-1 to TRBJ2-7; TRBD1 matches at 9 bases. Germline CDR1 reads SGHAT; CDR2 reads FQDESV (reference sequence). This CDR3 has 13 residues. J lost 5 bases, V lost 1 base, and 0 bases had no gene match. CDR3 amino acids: CASSLDRGHEQYF. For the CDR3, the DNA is TGTGCCAGCAGCTTAGACAGGGGGCACGAGCAGTACTTC.

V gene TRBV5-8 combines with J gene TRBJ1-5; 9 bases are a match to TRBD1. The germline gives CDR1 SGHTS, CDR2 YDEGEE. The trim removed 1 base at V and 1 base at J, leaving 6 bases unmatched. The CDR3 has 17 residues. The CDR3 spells CASSLFTGGRSNQPQHF. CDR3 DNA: TGTGCCAGCAGCTTGTTCACAGGGGGCAGAAGCAATCAGCCCCAGCATTTT.